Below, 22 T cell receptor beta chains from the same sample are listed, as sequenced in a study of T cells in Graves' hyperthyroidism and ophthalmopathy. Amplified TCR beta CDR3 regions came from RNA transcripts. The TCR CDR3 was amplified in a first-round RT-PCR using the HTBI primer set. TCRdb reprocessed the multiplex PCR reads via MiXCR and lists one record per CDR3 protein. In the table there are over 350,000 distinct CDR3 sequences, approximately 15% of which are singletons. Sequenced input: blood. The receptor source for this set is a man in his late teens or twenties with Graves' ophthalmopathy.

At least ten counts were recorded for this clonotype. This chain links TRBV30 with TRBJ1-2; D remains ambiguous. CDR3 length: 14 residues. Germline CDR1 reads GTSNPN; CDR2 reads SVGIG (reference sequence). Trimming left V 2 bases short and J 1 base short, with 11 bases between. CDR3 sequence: CAWSKVGLNYGYTF. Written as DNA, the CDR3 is TGTGCCTGGAGTAAGGTCGGCCTTAACTATGGCTACACCTTC. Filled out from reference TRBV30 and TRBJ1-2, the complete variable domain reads SQTIHQWPATLVQPVGSPLSLECTVEGTSNPNLYWYRQAAGRGLQLLFYSVGIGQISSEVPQNLSASRPQDRQFILSSKKLLLSDSGFYLCAWSKVGLNYGYTFGSGTRLTVV.

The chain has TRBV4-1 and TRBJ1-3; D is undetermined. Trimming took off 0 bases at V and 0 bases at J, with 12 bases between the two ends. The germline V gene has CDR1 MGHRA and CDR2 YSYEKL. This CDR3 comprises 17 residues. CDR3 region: CASSQDFRRSSGNTIYF. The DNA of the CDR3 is TGCGCCAGCAGCCAAGACTTTAGGAGGAGCTCTGGAAACACCATATATTTT.

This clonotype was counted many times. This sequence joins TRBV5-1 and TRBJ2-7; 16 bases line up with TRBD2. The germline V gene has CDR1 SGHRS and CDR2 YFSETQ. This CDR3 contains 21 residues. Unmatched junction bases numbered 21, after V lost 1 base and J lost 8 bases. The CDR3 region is CASSLHGTAPGLAGGSQKQYF. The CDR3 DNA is TGCGCCAGCAGCTTGCACGGGACTGCCCCGGGACTAGCGGGGGGGAGCCAGAAGCAGTACTTC.

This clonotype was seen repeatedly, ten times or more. The chain's CDR3 is CASSLDITGQGFYEQYF. DNA for the CDR3: TGTGCCAGCAGCTTAGATATTACAGGGCAAGGATTCTACGAGCAGTACTTC. The rearrangement links TRBV11-2 to TRBJ2-7; the D gene is possibly TRBD1 (6 bases). Looked up from germline, CDR1 is SGHAT and CDR2 is FQNNGV. V lost 0 bases and J lost 3, with 18 bases in between. This CDR3 region has 17 residues.

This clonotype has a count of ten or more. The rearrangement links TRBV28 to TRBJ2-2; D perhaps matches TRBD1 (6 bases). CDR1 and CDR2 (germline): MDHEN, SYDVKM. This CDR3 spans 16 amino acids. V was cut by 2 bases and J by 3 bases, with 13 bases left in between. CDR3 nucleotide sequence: TGTGCCAGCAGTTTAGGGCCAGGGGATTACACCGGGGAGCTGTTTTTT. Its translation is CASSLGPGDYTGELFF. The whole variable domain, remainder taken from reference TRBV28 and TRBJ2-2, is DVKVTQSSRYLVKRTGEKVFLECVQDMDHENMFWYRQDPGLGLRLIYFSYDVKMKEKGDIPEGYSVSREKKERFSLILESASTNQTSMYLCASSLGPGDYTGELFFGEGSRLTVL.

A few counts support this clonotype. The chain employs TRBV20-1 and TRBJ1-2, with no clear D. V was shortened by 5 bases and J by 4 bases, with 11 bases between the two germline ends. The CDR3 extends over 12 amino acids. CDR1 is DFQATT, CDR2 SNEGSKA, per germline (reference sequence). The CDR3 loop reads CSALQVPYGYTF. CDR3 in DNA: TGCAGTGCTCTCCAGGTCCCCTATGGCTACACCTTC.

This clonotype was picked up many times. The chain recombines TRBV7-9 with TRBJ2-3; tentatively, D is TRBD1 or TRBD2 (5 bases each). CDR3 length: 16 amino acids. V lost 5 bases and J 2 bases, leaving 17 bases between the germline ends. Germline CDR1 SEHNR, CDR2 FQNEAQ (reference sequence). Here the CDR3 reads CASSAFRRGDTDTQYF. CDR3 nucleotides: TGTGCCAGCAGCGCTTTCAGACGGGGCGACACAGATACGCAGTATTTT.

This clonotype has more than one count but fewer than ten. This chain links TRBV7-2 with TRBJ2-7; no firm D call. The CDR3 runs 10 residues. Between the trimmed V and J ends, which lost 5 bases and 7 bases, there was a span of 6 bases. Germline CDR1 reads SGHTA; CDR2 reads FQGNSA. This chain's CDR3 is CASSAWEQYF. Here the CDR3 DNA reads TGTGCCAGCAGCGCGTGGGAGCAGTACTTC. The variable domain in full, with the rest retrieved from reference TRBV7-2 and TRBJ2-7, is GAGVSQSPSNKVTEKGKDVELRCDPISGHTALYWYRQSLGQGLEFLIYFQGNSAPDKSGLPSDRFSAERTGGSVSTLTIQRTQQEDSAVYLCASSAWEQYFGPGTRLTVT.

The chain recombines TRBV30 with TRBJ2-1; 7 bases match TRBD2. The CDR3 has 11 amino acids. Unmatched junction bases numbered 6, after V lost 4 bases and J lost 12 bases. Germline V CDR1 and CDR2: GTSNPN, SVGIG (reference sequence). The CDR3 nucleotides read TGTGCCTGGATAGGCGGCGGGGGGCAGTTCTTC. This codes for CAWIGGGGQFF.

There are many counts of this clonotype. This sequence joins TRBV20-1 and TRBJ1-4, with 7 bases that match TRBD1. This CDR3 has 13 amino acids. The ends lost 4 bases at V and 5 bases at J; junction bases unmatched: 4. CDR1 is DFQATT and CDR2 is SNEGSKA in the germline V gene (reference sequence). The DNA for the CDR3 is TGCAGTGCTAAAGGGACAGTCAATGAAAAACTGTTTTTT. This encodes CSAKGTVNEKLFF.

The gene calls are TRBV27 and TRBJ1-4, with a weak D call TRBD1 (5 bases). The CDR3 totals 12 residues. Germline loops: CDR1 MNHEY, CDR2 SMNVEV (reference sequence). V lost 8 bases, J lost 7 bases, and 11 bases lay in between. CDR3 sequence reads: CASWDFGEKLFF. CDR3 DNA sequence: TGTGCCAGCTGGGACTTCGGTGAAAAACTGTTTTTT.

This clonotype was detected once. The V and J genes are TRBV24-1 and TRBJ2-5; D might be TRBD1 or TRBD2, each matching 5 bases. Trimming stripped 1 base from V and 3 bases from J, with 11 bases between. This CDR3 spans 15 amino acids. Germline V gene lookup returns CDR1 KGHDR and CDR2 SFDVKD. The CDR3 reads CATSDFGGDEETQYF. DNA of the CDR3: TGTGCCACCAGTGATTTTGGGGGAGACGAAGAGACCCAGTACTTC.

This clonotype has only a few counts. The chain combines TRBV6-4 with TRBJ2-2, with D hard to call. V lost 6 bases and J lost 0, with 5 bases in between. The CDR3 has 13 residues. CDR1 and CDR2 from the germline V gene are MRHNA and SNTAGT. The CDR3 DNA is TGTGCCAGCAGCCAGGCGAACACCGGGGAGCTGTTTTTT. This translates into CASSQANTGELFF.

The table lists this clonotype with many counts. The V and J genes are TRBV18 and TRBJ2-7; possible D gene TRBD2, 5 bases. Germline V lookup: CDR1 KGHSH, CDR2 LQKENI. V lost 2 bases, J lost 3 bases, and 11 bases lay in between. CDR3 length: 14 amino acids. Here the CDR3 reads CASSPEGIGYEQYF. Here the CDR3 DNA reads TGTGCCAGCTCACCAGAGGGTATTGGCTACGAGCAGTACTTC.

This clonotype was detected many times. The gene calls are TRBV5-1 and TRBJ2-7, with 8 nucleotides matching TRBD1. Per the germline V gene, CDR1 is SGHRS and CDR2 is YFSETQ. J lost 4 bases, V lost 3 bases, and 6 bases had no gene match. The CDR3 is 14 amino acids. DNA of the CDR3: TGCGCCAGCAGCTCATGGACAGGGAGGTACGAGCAGTACTTC. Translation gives CASSSWTGRYEQYF.

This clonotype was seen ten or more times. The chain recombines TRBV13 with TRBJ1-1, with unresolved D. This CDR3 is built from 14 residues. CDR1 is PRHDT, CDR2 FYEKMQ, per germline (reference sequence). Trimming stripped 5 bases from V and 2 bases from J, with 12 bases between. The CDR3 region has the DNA TGTGCCAGCAGCCCAAGGGAGCCTAACACTGAAGCTTTCTTT. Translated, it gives CASSPREPNTEAFF.

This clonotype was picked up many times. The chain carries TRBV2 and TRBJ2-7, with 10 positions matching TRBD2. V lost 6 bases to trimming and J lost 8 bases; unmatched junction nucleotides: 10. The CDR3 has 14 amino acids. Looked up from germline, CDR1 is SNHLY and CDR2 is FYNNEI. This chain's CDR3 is CASRTIAGGSKQYF. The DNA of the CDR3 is TGTGCCAGCAGGACGATAGCGGGGGGTTCCAAGCAGTACTTC.

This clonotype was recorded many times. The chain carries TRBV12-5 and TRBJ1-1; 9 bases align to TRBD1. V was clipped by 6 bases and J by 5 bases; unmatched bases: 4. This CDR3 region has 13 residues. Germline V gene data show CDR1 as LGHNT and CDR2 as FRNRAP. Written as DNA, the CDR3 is TGTGCTAGTGGACCCGACAGGGGGACTGAAGCTTTCTTT. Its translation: CASGPDRGTEAFF.

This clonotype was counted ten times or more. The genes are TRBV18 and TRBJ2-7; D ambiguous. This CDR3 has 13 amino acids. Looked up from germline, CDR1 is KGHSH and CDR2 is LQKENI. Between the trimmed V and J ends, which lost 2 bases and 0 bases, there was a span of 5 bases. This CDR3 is CASSPSSSYEQYF. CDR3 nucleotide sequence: TGTGCCAGCTCACCAAGCAGCTCCTACGAGCAGTACTTC.

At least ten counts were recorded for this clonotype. CDR3 nucleotide sequence: TGTGCCAGCACGAGCGCACTGAACACTGAAGCTTTCTTT. Translated: CASTSALNTEAFF. The chain carries TRBV6-1 and TRBJ1-1; D unresolved. The germline V and J ends were trimmed by 7 bases and 0 bases, with 9 bases remaining between them. The germline CDR1 and CDR2 sequences are MNHNS and SASEGT. The CDR3 runs to 13 residues.

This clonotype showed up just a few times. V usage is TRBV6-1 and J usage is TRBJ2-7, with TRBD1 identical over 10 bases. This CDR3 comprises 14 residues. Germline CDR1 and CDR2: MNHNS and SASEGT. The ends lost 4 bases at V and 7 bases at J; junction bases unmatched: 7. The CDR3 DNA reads TGTGCCAGCAGTGTCCGGGACAGGGGCCGAGAGCAGTACTTC. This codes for CASSVRDRGREQYF.

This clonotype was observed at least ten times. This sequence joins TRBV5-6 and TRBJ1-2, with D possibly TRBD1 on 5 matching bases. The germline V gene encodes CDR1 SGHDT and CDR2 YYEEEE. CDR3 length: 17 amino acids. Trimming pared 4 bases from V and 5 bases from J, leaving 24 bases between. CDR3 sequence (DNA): TGTGCCAGCAGCCAACTTACGGACAAGGTTGACATATATGGCTACACCTTC. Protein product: CASSQLTDKVDIYGYTF.